These 26 T cell receptor beta chains were sequenced from one sample in a study of blood T cell repertoires in COVID-19. Assay: immunoSEQ multiplex PCR; the TCRdb copy retains only in-frame clones and omits some. The repertoire includes roughly 430,000 clones, approximately 88% of them detected once, and approximately 2% sits in the top ten. What was sequenced was PBMCs or T cells enriched from blood (not recorded which). The source is a woman aged 35 to 49 with acute COVID-19.

The rearrangement links TRBV7-9 to TRBJ2-1; possible D gene TRBD2, 6 bases. Trimming left V 5 bases short and J 6 bases short, with 11 bases between. Germline CDR1 and CDR2: SEHNR and FQNEAQ (reference sequence). The CDR3 consists of 13 residues. CDR3 in DNA: TGTGCCAGCAGCGGGGACTTTGGCAATGAGCAGTTCTTC. Translated: CASSGDFGNEQFF.

The rearrangement joins TRBV2 to TRBJ1-6, with a possible D match to TRBD1 (5 bases). The CDR3 is 12 amino acids. Germline CDR1 is SNHLY and CDR2 is FYNNEI. Trimming stripped 2 bases from V and 11 bases from J, with 7 bases between. The chain's CDR3 is CASSEQGPPLHF. In DNA form, the CDR3 reads TGTGCCAGCAGTGAACAGGGTCCACCCCTCCACTTT.

The V call is TRBV20-1, the J call TRBJ1-5; the D gene is possibly TRBD1 (6 bases). Germline CDR1 DFQATT, CDR2 SNEGSKA (reference sequence). This CDR3 comprises 16 residues. V shed 3 bases and J shed 0 bases, with 15 bases lying between them. The CDR3 loop is CSASGAGDYSNQPQHF. In DNA, the CDR3 is TGCAGTGCTAGTGGTGCAGGGGACTATAGCAATCAGCCCCAGCATTTT.

This rearrangement joins TRBV5-1 to TRBJ1-2; weak D call: TRBD1 (5 bases). Germline V lookup: CDR1 SGHRS, CDR2 YFSETQ. The length of the CDR3 is 13 residues. Between the trimmed V and J ends, which lost 1 base and 10 bases, there was a span of 14 bases. CDR3 region: CASSLLQVSDYTF. The CDR3 DNA reads TGCGCCAGCAGCTTGTTACAGGTTTCTGACTACACCTTC.

This sequence joins TRBV7-9 and TRBJ1-1, with TRBD1 matching over 9 bases. CDR3 length: 14 residues. Germline V gives CDR1 SEHNR, CDR2 FQNEAQ (reference sequence). The V gene end was trimmed by 6 bases and the J gene end by 3 bases; junction bases not matched to a gene: 5. The CDR3 protein is CASSRRQGDTEAFF. The CDR3 nucleotides are TGTGCCAGCAGTCGCCGACAGGGGGACACTGAAGCTTTCTTT.

The chain combines TRBV7-9 with TRBJ1-1; D gene unclear. Trimming pared 5 bases from V and 8 bases from J, leaving 15 bases between. CDR3 length equals 13 residues. The germline V gene encodes CDR1 SEHNR and CDR2 FQNEAQ (reference sequence). As DNA, the CDR3 is TGTGCCAGCAGCCACCCCCAAACAGCCGAAGCTTTCTTT. Its translation: CASSHPQTAEAFF.

This chain joins TRBV5-1 and TRBJ2-7; 8 bases agree with TRBD2. V shed 6 bases and J 1 base; nucleotides not matched to a gene: 6. Germline CDR1 SGHRS, CDR2 YFSETQ. CDR3 length equals 14 residues. The CDR3 reads CASKSGGGSYEQYF. CDR3 coding DNA: TGCGCCAGCAAAAGCGGGGGCGGTTCCTACGAGCAGTACTTC. The entire variable domain, with the rest obtained from reference TRBV5-1 and TRBJ2-7, is as follows: KAGVTQTPRYLIKTRGQQVTLSCSPISGHRSVSWYQQTPGQGLQFLFEYFSETQRNKGNFPGRFSGRQFSNSRSEMNVSTLELGDSALYLCASKSGGGSYEQYFGPGTRLTVT.

This chain links TRBV5-1 with TRBJ1-2, with D maybe TRBD1 (6 bases). The V and J ends lost 1 base and 0 bases respectively, with 10 bases between them. In germline, CDR1 is SGHRS, CDR2 YFSETQ. The CDR3 loop spans 15 amino acids. CDR3 protein: CASSLWTETNYGYTF. Written as DNA, the CDR3 is TGCGCCAGCAGCTTGTGGACAGAGACTAACTATGGCTACACCTTC.

The chain links TRBV19 to TRBJ1-2; tentative D call: TRBD1 (5 bases). Trimming took 4 bases from V and 4 from J, leaving 16 bases between them. CDR1 is LNHDA, CDR2 SQIVND, per germline (reference sequence). This CDR3 contains 15 residues. In DNA form, the CDR3 reads TGTGCCAGTAGTACACCAACAGGAATGGGCTATGGCTACACCTTC. The encoded protein is CASSTPTGMGYGYTF.

V usage is TRBV12-5 and J usage is TRBJ2-1, with D perhaps matching TRBD2 (6 bases). Germline loops: CDR1 LGHNT, CDR2 FRNRAP. The CDR3 runs 17 residues. The V end was cut by 6 bases, the J end by 9 bases, with 27 bases between. The CDR3 here is CASGHRPLGLASFEQFF. CDR3 DNA sequence: TGTGCTAGTGGCCACCGCCCGCTGGGGCTAGCGTCTTTTGAGCAGTTCTTC.

The chain carries TRBV30 and TRBJ2-3; TRBD2 matches at 13 bases. The ends lost 0 bases at V and 2 bases at J; junction bases unmatched: 5. There are 17 residues in the CDR3. Germline V gene sequence: CDR1 GTSNPN, CDR2 SVGIG (reference sequence). DNA for the CDR3: TGTGCCTGGAGTGTACCGACTAGCGGGGGGTACACAGATACGCAGTATTTT. Translation: CAWSVPTSGGYTDTQYF. Full variable domain (outside the CDR3, taken from reference TRBV30 and TRBJ2-3): SQTIHQWPATLVQPVGSPLSLECTVEGTSNPNLYWYRQAAGRGLQLLFYSVGIGQISSEVPQNLSASRPQDRQFILSSKKLLLSDSGFYLCAWSVPTSGGYTDTQYFGPGTRLTVL.

The rearrangement uses TRBV5-6 and TRBJ1-2; D not certain. Trimming removed 4 bases from V and 3 bases from J, with 13 bases in between. Germline V gives CDR1 SGHDT, CDR2 YYEEEE. CDR3 size: 14 residues. The CDR3 DNA follows: TGTGCCAGCAGCGTAGGTGGAGGCGACTATGGCTACACCTTC. Residues: CASSVGGGDYGYTF.

The chain couples TRBV19 to TRBJ2-2; D may be TRBD1 (7 bases). The CDR3 is 15 amino acids. V was shortened by 5 bases and J by 4 bases, with 14 bases between the two germline ends. Germline V gene data show CDR1 as LNHDA and CDR2 as SQIVND (reference sequence). The CDR3 is CASSPRQGGTGELFF. CDR3 DNA sequence: TGTGCCAGTAGTCCGAGACAGGGAGGCACCGGGGAGCTGTTTTTT. The whole variable domain, remainder taken from reference TRBV19 and TRBJ2-2, is DGGITQSPKYLFRKEGQNVTLSCEQNLNHDAMYWYRQDPGQGLRLIYYSQIVNDFQKGDIAEGYSVSREKKESFPLTVTSAQKNPTAFYLCASSPRQGGTGELFFGEGSRLTVL.

There are a few counts of this clone. The V and J genes are TRBV3-1 (or the pseudogene TRBV3-2) and TRBJ1-1; 11 bases map to TRBD1. The V gene's germline CDR1 is LGHDT and CDR2 YNNKEL (reference sequence). The CDR3 runs to 18 residues. Unmatched junction bases numbered 11, after V lost 1 base and J lost 4 bases. The CDR3 spells CASSQAPGTGGVGTEAFF. CDR3 in DNA: TGTGCCAGCAGCCAAGCCCCCGGGACAGGGGGAGTCGGCACTGAAGCTTTCTTT.

The chain employs TRBV4-1 and TRBJ1-1; D is possibly TRBD1 (5 bases). The CDR3 contains 13 residues. Trimming left V 1 base short and J 8 bases short, with 11 bases between. Germline CDR1 reads MGHRA; CDR2 reads YSYEKL. Here the CDR3 reads CASSQAWGVEAFF. Written as DNA, the CDR3 is TGCGCCAGCAGCCAAGCTTGGGGGGTAGAAGCTTTCTTT.

V gene TRBV9 combines with J gene TRBJ1-2; a possible D gene is TRBD1 (6 bases). This CDR3 has 14 residues. Germline V gene data show CDR1 as SGDLS and CDR2 as YYNGEE. V dropped 0 bases and J dropped 4 bases, with 10 bases sitting between them. Here the CDR3 reads CASSVATGTYGYTF. CDR3 in DNA: TGTGCCAGCAGCGTAGCTACAGGGACCTATGGCTACACCTTC. Together with reference TRBV9 and TRBJ1-2, the CDR3 gives the full variable domain: DSGVTQTPKHLITATGQRVTLRCSPRSGDLSVYWYQQSLDQGLQFLIQYYNGEERAKGNILERFSAQQFPDLHSELNLSSLELGDSALYFCASSVATGTYGYTFGSGTRLTVV.

The chain recombines TRBV10-3 with TRBJ1-4, with 7 nucleotides matching TRBD1. The germline V gene encodes CDR1 ENHRY and CDR2 SYGVKD. Trimming removed 6 bases from V and 10 bases from J; junction bases left unmatched: 11. This CDR3 is 14 amino acids long. The CDR3 loop reads CAISKTGSFGKLFF. DNA of the CDR3: TGTGCCATCAGCAAGACAGGGTCCTTCGGAAAACTGTTTTTT.

J is TRBJ2-1 and V is TRBV14, with D hard to call. The CDR3 consists of 16 residues. Trimming left V 0 bases short and J 4 bases short, with 13 bases between. CDR1 SGHDN and CDR2 FVKESK come from the germline V gene. This chain's CDR3 is CASSQDLENFYNEQFF. The CDR3, as DNA: TGTGCCAGCAGCCAAGATTTGGAGAACTTTTACAATGAGCAGTTCTTC.

The rearrangement joins TRBV11-2 to TRBJ1-2, with a tentative D call TRBD1 (5 bases). Trimming took 5 bases from V and 4 from J, leaving 14 bases between them. The CDR3 runs to 14 residues. The germline gives CDR1 SGHAT, CDR2 FQNNGV. CDR3 region: CASSPGSGGYGYTF. The CDR3 bases are TGTGCCAGCAGCCCTGGATCCGGGGGCTATGGCTACACCTTC.

The chain has TRBV12-3 or TRBV12-4 and TRBJ2-5, with D unresolved. V was shortened by 5 bases and J by 4 bases, with 8 bases between the two germline ends. The CDR3 totals 12 residues. CDR3 sequence (DNA): TGTGCCAGCAGTCTAGTCGGAGAGACCCAGTACTTC. Translation gives CASSLVGETQYF.

This clone was observed a handful of times. Germline is not matched at one junction end, which may reflect a read error. The chain combines TRBV7-9 with TRBJ1-1, with 8 bases that match TRBD1. The CDR3 totals 18 residues. Germline V gene sequence: CDR1 SEHNR, CDR2 FQNEAQ (reference sequence). The DNA of the CDR3 is TGTGCCAGCACCCCTTTTAACTGGACAGGGACAGTGAAGACTGAAGCTTTCTTT. This sequence encodes CASTPFNWTGTVKTEAFF.

The genes are TRBV5-4 and TRBJ2-3; 7 nucleotides match TRBD1. The CDR3 sequence is 15 residues long. V was pared by 3 bases and J by 0 bases, with 4 bases of the junction left unmatched. Germline CDR1 is SGHNT and CDR2 is YYREEE (reference sequence). The CDR3 here is CASSSPGQSTDTQYF. Here the CDR3 DNA reads TGTGCCAGCAGCTCACCGGGACAGAGCACAGATACGCAGTATTTT.

The chain carries TRBV7-9 and TRBJ1-6, with D perhaps matching TRBD1 (6 bases). V was clipped by 4 bases and J by 5 bases, with 12 bases between them. The CDR3 has 15 residues. The germline CDR1 and CDR2 sequences are SEHNR and FQNEAQ (reference sequence). The CDR3 here is CASSSQGSNNSPLHF. The DNA for the CDR3 is TGTGCCAGCAGCTCACAGGGCTCGAATAATTCACCCCTCCACTTT.

The chain employs TRBV5-1 and TRBJ2-2; 13 nucleotides line up with TRBD2. Germline values: CDR1 SGHRS, CDR2 YFSETQ. The CDR3 spans 16 residues. Trimming took 4 bases from V and 3 from J; bases not matched to a gene: 3. The CDR3 loop reads CASSGGLAGDTGELFF. DNA of the CDR3: TGCGCCAGCAGCGGCGGACTAGCGGGGGACACCGGGGAGCTGTTTTTT.

The chain combines TRBV30 with TRBJ2-7; possible D gene TRBD1, 5 bases. Per the germline V gene, CDR1 is GTSNPN and CDR2 is SVGIG (reference sequence). CDR3 length: 12 residues. With 4 bases removed from V and 2 bases from J, the gap between germline ends came to 9 bases. The CDR3 loop reads CAWTPGTYEQYF. CDR3 DNA: TGTGCCTGGACACCAGGGACCTACGAGCAGTACTTC.

V gene TRBV12-3 or TRBV12-4 combines with J gene TRBJ1-2; 7 bases agree with TRBD1. The CDR3 has 13 amino acids. V trimming: 5 bases; J trimming: 4 bases; junction bases outside the gene matches: 4. This chain's CDR3 is CASSRQGVYGYTF. CDR3 bases: TGTGCCAGCAGTAGACAGGGTGTCTATGGCTACACCTTC.